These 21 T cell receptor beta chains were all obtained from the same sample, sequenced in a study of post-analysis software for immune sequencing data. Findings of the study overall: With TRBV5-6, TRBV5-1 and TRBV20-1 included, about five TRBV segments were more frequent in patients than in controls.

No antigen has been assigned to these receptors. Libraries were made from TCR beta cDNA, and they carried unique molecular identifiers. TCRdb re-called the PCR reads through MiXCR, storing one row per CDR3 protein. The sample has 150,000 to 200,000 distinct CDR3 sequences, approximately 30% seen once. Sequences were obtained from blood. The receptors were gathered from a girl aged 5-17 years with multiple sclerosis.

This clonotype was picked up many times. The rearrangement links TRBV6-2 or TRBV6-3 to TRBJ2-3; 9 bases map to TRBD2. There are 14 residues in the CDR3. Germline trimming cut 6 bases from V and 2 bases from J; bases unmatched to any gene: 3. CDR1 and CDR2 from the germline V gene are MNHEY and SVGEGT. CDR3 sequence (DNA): TGTGCCAGCAGCGTAGCGGGAGCCACAGATACGCAGTATTTT. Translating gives CASSVAGATDTQYF.

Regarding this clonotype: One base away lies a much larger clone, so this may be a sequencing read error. CDR3 in amino acids: CASSLETSGREQFF. CDR3 DNA: TGTGCCAGCAGCTTAGAAACTAGCGGGAGAGAGCAGTTCTTC. The V gene is TRBV11-1, the J gene TRBJ2-1, with 11 bases lining up with TRBD2. The CDR3 extends over 14 amino acids. The junction had 3 bases not matched to a gene; V was cut back by 1 base and J by 10 bases. Germline V gene lookup returns CDR1 SGHAT and CDR2 FQDESV (reference sequence).

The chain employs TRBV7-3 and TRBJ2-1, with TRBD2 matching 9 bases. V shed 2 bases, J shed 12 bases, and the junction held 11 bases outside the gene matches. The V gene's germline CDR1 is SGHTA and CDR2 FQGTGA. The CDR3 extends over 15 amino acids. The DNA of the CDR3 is TGTGCCAGCAGCTTAGCCAGCGGGAGGTGGGATGGGCAGTTCTTC. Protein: CASSLASGRWDGQFF.

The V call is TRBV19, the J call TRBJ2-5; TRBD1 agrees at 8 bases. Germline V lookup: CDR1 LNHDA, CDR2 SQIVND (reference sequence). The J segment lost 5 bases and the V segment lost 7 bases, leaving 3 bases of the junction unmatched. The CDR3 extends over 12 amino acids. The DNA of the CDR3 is TGTGCCAGTAACCGACAGGGGGAGACCCAGTACTTC. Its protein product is CASNRQGETQYF.

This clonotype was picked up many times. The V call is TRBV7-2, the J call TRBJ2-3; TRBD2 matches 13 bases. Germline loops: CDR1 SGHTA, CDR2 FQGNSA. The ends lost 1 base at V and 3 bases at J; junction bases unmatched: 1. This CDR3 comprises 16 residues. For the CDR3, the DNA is TGTGCCAGCAGCTTAGGGACTAGCGGGAGAACAGATACGCAGTATTTT. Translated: CASSLGTSGRTDTQYF.

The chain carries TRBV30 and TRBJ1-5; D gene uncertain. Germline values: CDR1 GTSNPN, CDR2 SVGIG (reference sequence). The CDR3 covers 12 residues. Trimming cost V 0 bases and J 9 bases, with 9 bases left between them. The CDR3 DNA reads TGTGCCTGGAGTGTATTTGGTGGGCCCCAGCATTTT. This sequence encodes CAWSVFGGPQHF.

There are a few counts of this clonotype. As DNA, the CDR3 is TGCGCCAGCAGCTCGCTAGACAGGCCTAATGAAAAACTGTTTTTT. Its translation: CASSSLDRPNEKLFF. The chain carries TRBV5-1 and TRBJ1-4; D possibly corresponds to TRBD1 (6 bases). V gave up 3 bases and J gave up 3 bases, with 12 bases separating them. Looked up from germline, CDR1 is SGHRS and CDR2 is YFSETQ. The CDR3 extends over 15 amino acids.

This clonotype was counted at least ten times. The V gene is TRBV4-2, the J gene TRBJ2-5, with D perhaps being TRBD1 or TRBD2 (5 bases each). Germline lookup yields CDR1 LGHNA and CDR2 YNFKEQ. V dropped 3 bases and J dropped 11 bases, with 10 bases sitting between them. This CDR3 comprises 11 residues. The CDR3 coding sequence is TGTGCCAGCAGCCACGGCAGGGAGCAGTACTTC. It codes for CASSHGREQYF.

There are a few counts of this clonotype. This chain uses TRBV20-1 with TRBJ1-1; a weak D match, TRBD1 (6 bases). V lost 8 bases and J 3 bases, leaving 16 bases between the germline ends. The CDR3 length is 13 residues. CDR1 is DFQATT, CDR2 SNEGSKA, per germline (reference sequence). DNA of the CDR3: TGCAGTACAGGACAGCCCGGGGACACTGAAGCTTTCTTT. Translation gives CSTGQPGDTEAFF.

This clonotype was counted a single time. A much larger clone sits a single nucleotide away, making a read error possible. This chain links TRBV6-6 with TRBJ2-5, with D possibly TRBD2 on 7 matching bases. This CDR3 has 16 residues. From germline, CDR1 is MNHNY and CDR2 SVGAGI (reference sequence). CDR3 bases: TGTGCCAGCCACCTGGGAGGGGGTGGGCCTCAAGAGGCCCAGTACTTC. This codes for CASHLGGGGPQEAQYF.

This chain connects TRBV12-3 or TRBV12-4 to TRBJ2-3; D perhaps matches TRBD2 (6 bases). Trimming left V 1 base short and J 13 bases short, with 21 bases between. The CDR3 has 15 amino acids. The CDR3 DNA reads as TGTGCCAGCAGTTTAGGGGTTGCGGGAACAGATGCGGAGTATTTT. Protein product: CASSLGVAGTDAEYF.

CDR3 DNA sequence: TGTGCCATCAGTGCCTCCAATGAGCAGTTCTTC. It specifies CAISASNEQFF. The rearrangement joins TRBV10-3 to TRBJ2-1; D gene uncertain. Trimming stripped 4 bases from V and 6 bases from J, with 4 bases between. Germline V gives CDR1 ENHRY, CDR2 SYGVKD. CDR3 length: 11 residues.

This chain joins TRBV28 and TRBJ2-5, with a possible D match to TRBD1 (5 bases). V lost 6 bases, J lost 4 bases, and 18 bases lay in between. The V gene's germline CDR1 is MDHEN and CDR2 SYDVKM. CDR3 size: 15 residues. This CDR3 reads CASSTPPGSGETQYF. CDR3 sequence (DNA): TGTGCCAGCAGCACCCCCCCAGGGTCGGGAGAGACCCAGTACTTC.

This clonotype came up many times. CDR3 sequence reads: CASRQSGETQYF. Here the CDR3 DNA reads TGTGCCAGCAGACAGAGTGGAGAGACCCAGTACTTC. This chain uses TRBV2 with TRBJ2-5, with D uncertain. The CDR3 consists of 12 residues. Germline V gene sequence: CDR1 SNHLY, CDR2 FYNNEI. Deletions cut 6 bases from V and 4 bases from J, with 9 bases between.

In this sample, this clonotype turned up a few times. The CDR3 DNA follows: TGCGCCAGCAGCAACCCCTTGGCAGGGACCGGCTACACCTTC. Translation gives CASSNPLAGTGYTF. The V gene is TRBV5-1, the J gene TRBJ1-2, with TRBD1 as a possible D gene (5 bases). The germline gives CDR1 SGHRS, CDR2 YFSETQ. The CDR3 is made up of 14 amino acids. Trimming pared 4 bases from V and 8 bases from J, leaving 18 bases between.

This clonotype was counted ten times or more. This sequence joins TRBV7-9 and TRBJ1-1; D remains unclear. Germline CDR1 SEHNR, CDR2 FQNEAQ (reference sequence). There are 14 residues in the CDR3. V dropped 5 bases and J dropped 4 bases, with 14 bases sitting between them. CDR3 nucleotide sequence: TGTGCCAGCAGCGTAGATATTTCGGGCACTGAAGCTTTCTTT. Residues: CASSVDISGTEAFF.

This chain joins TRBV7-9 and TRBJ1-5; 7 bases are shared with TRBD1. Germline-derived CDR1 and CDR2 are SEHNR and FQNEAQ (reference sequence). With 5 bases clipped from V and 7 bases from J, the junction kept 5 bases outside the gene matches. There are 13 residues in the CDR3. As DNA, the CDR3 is TGTGCCAGCAGCGTAGACAGGGCCCAGCCCCAGCATTTT. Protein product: CASSVDRAQPQHF. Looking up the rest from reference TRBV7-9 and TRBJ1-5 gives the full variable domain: DTGVSQNPRHKITKRGQNVTFRCDPISEHNRLYWYRQTLGQGPEFLTYFQNEAQLEKSRLLSDRFSAERPKGSFSTLEIQRTEQGDSAMYLCASSVDRAQPQHFGDGTRLSIL.

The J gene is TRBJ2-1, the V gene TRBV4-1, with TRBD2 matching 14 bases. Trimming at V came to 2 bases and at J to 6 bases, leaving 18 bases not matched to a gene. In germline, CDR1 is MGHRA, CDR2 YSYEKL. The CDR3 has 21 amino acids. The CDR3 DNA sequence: TGCGCCAGCAGCCAACTCGGGGCCTCCGGGACTAGCGGGAGTCAGTGCAATGAGCAGTTCTTC. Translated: CASSQLGASGTSGSQCNEQFF.

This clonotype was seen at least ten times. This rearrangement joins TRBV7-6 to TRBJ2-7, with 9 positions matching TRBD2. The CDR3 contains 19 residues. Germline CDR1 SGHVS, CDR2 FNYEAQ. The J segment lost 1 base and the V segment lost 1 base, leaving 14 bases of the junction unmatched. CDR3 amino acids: CASSLGRAIWAGGSYEQYF. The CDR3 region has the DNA TGTGCCAGCAGCTTAGGAAGGGCAATTTGGGCGGGAGGGTCCTACGAGCAGTACTTC. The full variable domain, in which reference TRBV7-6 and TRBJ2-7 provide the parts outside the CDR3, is GAGVSQSPRYKVTKRGQDVALRCDPISGHVSLYWYRQALGQGPEFLTYFNYEAQQDKSGLPNDRFSAERPEGSISTLTIQRTEQRDSAMYRCASSLGRAIWAGGSYEQYFGPGTRLTVT.

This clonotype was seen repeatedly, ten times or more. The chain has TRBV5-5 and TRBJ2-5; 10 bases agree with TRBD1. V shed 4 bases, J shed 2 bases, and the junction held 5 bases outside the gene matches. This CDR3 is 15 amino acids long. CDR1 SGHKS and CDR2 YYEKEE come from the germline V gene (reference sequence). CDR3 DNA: TGTGCCAGCAGCACCCAGGACAGGGGGCAAGAGACCCAGTACTTC. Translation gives CASSTQDRGQETQYF.

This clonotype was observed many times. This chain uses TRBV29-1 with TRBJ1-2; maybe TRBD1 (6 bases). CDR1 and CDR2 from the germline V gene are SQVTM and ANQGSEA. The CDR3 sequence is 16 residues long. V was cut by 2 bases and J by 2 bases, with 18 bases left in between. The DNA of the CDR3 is TGCAGCGTTGAACCTTCCAGCGGGGGGCTCAACTATGGCTACACCTTC. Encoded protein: CSVEPSSGGLNYGYTF.